Listed below are T cell receptor beta chains from one sample, sequenced in a study of T cells in Graves' hyperthyroidism and ophthalmopathy. TCRdb re-called the multiplex PCR reads with MiXCR, one entry per CDR3 protein. The sample has about 700,000 distinct CDR3 sequences; roughly 45% are singletons. Sequenced: peripheral blood or thyroid tissue (not recorded which). All receptors come from an adult man with Graves' disease, either hyperthyroidism or ophthalmopathy (not recorded which). Each CDR3 is given without its conserved first and last residue. The size field is filled for only some rows; it gives once, few, many or a size class.

ASSMGGTHEKLF few TRBJ1-4 TRBV19
ASKDRNGGELF few TRBJ2-2 TRBV2
ATFGLIGGDYGYT - TRBJ1-2 TRBV15
ASSFRRGTLETQY - TRBJ2-5 TRBV7-8
ASIKAGGPYAQY - TRBJ2-7 TRBV6-6
ASSQEKGTNTEAF - TRBJ1-1 TRBV14
SLGSHTEAF - TRBJ1-1 TRBV29-1
ATSTGTGANVLT - TRBJ2-6 TRBV15
ASSYSGATNEKLF - TRBJ1-4 TRBV6-5
SVEVHGTRGRPSLYGYT few TRBJ1-2 TRBV29-1
ASSLDLGQNYGYT few TRBJ1-2 TRBV5-6
ASSLGSTGALSSNQPQH - TRBJ1-5 TRBV7-9
SADGSSQH once TRBJ1-5 TRBV29-1
ASSIKGGNTEAF - TRBJ1-1 TRBV19
ASSEVFWEPQH few TRBJ1-5 TRBV2
AHANRGQAYEQY - TRBJ2-7 TRBV25-1
SLAPGTYGYT - TRBJ1-2 TRBV29-1